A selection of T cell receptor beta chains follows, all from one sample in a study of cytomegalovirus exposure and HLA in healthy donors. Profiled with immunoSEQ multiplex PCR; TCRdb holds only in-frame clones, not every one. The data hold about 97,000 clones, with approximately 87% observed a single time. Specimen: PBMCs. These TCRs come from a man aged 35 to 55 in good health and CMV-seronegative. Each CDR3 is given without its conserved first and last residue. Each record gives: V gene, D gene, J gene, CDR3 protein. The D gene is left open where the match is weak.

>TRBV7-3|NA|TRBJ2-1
ASSFEYGIGSYNEQF
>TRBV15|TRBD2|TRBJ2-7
ATSPGGGRGGCEQY
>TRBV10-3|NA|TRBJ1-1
AISESAGRGDPEAF
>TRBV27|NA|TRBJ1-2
ASSLGGSHGYT
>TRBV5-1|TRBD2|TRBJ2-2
ASKYGLVLDTGELF
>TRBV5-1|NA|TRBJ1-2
ASSLAVTAGYGYT
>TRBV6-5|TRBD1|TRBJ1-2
ASSRGQGGGYGYT
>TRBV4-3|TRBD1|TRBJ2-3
ASSIRDSSESVTDTQY
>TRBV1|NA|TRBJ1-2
TSSQEDGLYGYT
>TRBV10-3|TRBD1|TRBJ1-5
AISESRGQGNQPQH
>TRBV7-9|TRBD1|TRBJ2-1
ASSFSLTGSYNEQF
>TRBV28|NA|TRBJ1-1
ASSPLEGGGLNTEAF
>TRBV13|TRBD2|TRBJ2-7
ASSLGGVSSYEQY
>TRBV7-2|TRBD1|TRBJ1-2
ASRLGQERSNYGYT
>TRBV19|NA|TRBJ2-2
ASIPGHFTGELF
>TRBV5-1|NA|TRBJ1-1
ASSLDRVNTEAF
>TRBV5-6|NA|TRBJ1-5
ASSSGRAGNQPQH
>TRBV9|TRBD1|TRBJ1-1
ASSARTGGESEAF
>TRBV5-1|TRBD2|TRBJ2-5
ASSPLGTSEETQY
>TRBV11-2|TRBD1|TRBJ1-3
ASSSTGYGNTIY
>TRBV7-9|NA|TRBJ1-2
ASSPGPGVGYT
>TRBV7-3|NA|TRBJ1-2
ASSLGIGASYGYT
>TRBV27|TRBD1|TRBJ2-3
ASSRGQARTDTQY
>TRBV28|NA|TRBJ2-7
ASSFSSYEQY
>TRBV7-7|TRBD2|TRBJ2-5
ASSSNTGTRGSETQY
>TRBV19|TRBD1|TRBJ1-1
ASWGRTGGTEAF
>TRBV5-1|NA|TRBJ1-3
ASSLAGLGNTIY
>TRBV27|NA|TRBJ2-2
ASSWRNTGELF
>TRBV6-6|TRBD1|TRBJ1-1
ASSYDRGTEAF